The entry below describes one T cell receptor (beta chain). Its antigen remains undetermined. One base away there is no much larger clone; base qualities are not given. This specimen comes from a study of control samples from healthy donors and cancer patients (dated by TCRdb to about 2020). Counted from cysteine to phenylalanine, this CDR3 has 18 amino acids. Only the CDR3 portion is preserved as DNA: 54 bases, with reading frame beginning at the first base. Reading the germline V gene gives CDR1 SGHRS and CDR2 YFSETQ. V is pruned by 0 bases and J by 2 bases, leaving 9 bases of the junction without a gene match. Library construction relied on the immunoSEQ multiplex PCR assay. Not all clones reach the TCRdb copy of this immuneACCESS table, which keeps in-frame sequences only. Checked studies attribute under half of the gap to unresolved V genes and leave the rest unexplained. This sample holds about 150,000 clones; roughly 93% were observed only once. The ten biggest clones cover under 2.5% of the sample.

The chain is assembled from TRBV5-1 and TRBJ2-1; 9 central bases correspond to TRBD2. Sequencing was done on a sample of blood. This clonotype was obtained from a man between 45 and 60 years old in good health. The bases are TGCGCCAGCAGCTTGGAAGGCGGGAGGGCGGGCCCCTACAATGAGCAGTTCTTC. It encodes CASSLEGGRAGPYNEQFF.